The T cell receptor (beta chain) under discussion was sequenced for a study of regulatory T cells in long-lasting Graves disease. Notes on the study in general: It was in persistent disease that TRBV28, TRBJ1-2 and TRBJ2-5 were favored. Persistent Graves' disease cases displayed lower TCR diversity than newly diagnosed ones.

Time point given: newly diagnosed GD, antithyroid drugs for less than 3 months. PBMC RNA was the source of the TCR library. Assembly of TCR beta libraries relied on iRepertoire HTBI primers together with Arm-PCR of CDR3 regions. Study processing details: Identification across samples found approximately 60 TRBV and 15 or so TRBJ segments. Via MiXCR, TCRdb re-called the multiplex PCR reads, giving one row per CDR3 protein. V and J calls and clone size were set by TCRdb, not the authors. The sample has 300,000 to 400,000 distinct CDR3 sequences, 15% seen once. This clonotype has ten or more counts. Its antigen is unknown. V lost 4 bases and J 2 bases, leaving 14 bases between the germline ends. Germline assignment: CDR1 KGHSH and CDR2 LQKENI. The CDR3 length is 15 residues.

The V gene is TRBV18, the J gene TRBJ1-1; a possible D gene is TRBD1 (6 bases). Material: peripheral blood mononuclear cells (PBMCs), obtained at new diagnosis, from a patient treated with antithyroid drugs. The TCR was taken from a female donor with Graves disease. The CDR3 sequence: CASSLGAQGNTEAFF. The CDR3 DNA follows: TGTGCCAGCTCACTAGGGGCACAGGGAAACACTGAAGCTTTCTTT.